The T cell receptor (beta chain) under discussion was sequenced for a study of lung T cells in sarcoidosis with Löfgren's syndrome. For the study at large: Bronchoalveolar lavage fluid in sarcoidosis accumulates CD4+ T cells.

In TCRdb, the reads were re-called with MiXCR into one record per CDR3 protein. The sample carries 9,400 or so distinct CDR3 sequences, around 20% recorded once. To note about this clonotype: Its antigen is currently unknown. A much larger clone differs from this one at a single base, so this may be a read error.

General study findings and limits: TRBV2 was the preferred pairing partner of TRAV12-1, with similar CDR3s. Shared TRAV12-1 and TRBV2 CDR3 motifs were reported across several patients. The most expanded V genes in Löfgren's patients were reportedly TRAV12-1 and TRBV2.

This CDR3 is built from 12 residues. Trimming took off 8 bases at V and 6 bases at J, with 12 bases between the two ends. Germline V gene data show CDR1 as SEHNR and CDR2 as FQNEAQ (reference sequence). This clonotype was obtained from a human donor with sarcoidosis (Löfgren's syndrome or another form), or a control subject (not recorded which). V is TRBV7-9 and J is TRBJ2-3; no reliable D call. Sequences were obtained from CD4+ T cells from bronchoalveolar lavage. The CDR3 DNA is TGTGCCAGCGGCCCCTCGTGGGATACGCAGTATTTT. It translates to CASGPSWDTQYF.